A single T cell receptor (beta chain) is shown here with its context. The sample originates from a study of blood T cell repertoires in COVID-19. Assay used: immunoSEQ multiplex PCR; TCRdb lists only in-frame clones, some missing. The data show 440,000 or so clones, with about 88% seen just once and about 1.6% held by the top ten. Trimming pared 2 bases from V and 3 bases from J, leaving 10 bases between. The CDR3 has 14 amino acids. The germline CDR1 and CDR2 sequences are MGHDK and SYGVNS. V and J are TRBV25-1 and TRBJ1-2, with D possibly TRBD1 on 6 matching bases. The clonotype was recovered from a woman in her 40s with COVID-19, enrolled during active disease. The sample comprised peripheral blood. CDR3 nucleotide sequence: TGTGCCAGCAGTGAACCAGGACAGCACTATGGCTACACCTTC. Its protein is CASSEPGQHYGYTF.